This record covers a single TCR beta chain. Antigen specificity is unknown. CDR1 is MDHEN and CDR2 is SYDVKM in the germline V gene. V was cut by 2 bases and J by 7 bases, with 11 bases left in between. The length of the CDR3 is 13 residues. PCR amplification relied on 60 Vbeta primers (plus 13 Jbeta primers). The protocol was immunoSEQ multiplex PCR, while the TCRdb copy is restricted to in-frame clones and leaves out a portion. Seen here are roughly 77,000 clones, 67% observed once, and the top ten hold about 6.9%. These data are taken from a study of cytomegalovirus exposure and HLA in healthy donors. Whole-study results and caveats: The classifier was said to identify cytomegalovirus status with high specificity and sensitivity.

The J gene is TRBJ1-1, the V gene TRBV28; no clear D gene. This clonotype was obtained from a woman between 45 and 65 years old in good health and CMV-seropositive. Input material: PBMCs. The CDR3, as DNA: TGTGCCAGCAGTTTACTGAAGAGTATTGAAGCTTTCTTT. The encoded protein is CASSLLKSIEAFF.